The clone carrying this T cell receptor beta chain has a count of ten or more. No antigen is known for it. The CDR3 is made up of 12 amino acids. The germline V gene has CDR1 DFQATT and CDR2 SNEGSKA (reference sequence). V dropped 4 bases and J dropped 3 bases, with 10 bases sitting between them. This specimen belongs to a study of CD8 T cells in ankylosing spondylitis. Whole-study findings and limits: Blood of patients with ankylosing spondylitis appeared to be characterized by a TCR beta motif of eight or nine highly homologous variants. In ankylosing spondylitis patients, matched synovial fluid reportedly showed significant enrichment of disease-linked clones.

As the method for making TCR beta libraries, quantitative 5'-RACE with molecular barcodes was used. TCRdb independently ran MiXCR on the 5' RACE reads; one entry per CDR3 protein. The sample yields roughly 35,000 distinct CDR3 sequences, roughly 11% seen once. The sample consisted of synovial fluid, either unsorted or a sorted T cell fraction (not recorded which). This receptor was obtained from a male donor with ankylosing spondylitis. The chain combines TRBV20-1 with TRBJ2-7, with D possibly TRBD2 on 7 matching bases. In DNA, the CDR3 is TGCAGTGCTACAGGGGAGGGCTACGAGCAGTACTTC. As protein: CSATGEGYEQYF.